The rows below give T cell receptor beta chains drawn from one sample of a study of Ad26.COV2.S vaccination and SARS-CoV-2 variants. The data were produced by immunoSEQ multiplex PCR, yet TCRdb's version contains in-frame clones alone and is incomplete. The sample shows 500,000 or so clones, roughly 87% of them seen only once. This material consisted of peripheral blood, taken in a trial of Ad26.COV2.S vaccine versus placebo. These receptors all stem from a person aged 18 to 65 who received the Ad26.COV2.S COVID-19 vaccine or a placebo. CDR3s include the opening cysteine and the closing phenylalanine or tryptophan. Fields, in order: D gene, J gene, V gene, clone size, CDR3 protein, CDR3 DNA. The D gene is left open where the match is weak. A clone size is listed for some rows: how often the clone was seen (once, few, many), or a class if it is expanded.

-	TRBJ2-1	TRBV5-1	-	CASSIVPVYNEQFF	TGCGCCAGCAGCATTGTGCCAGTTTACAATGAGCAGTTCTTC
-	TRBJ1-2	TRBV9	-	CASSVGGRAPPNYGYTF	TGTGCCAGCAGCGTAGGAGGCAGGGCCCCACCTAACTATGGCTACACCTTC
-	TRBJ1-1	TRBV30	-	CAWSVRYRSDTEAFF	TGTGCCTGGAGTGTACGTTACAGGAGCGACACTGAAGCTTTCTTT
-	TRBJ1-4	TRBV11-3	-	CASSLEAGANEKLFF	TGTGCCAGCAGCTTAGAGGCAGGGGCTAATGAAAAACTGTTTTTT
-	TRBJ2-3	TRBV18	-	CASSPESDTQYF	TGTGCCAGCTCACCGGAATCAGATACGCAGTATTTT
-	TRBJ2-1	TRBV13	-	CASKFSFSSYNEQFF	TGTGCCAGCAAGTTCAGTTTCAGCTCCTACAATGAGCAGTTCTTC
-	TRBJ2-5	TRBV2	once	CASRGSYGPGETQYF	TGTGCCAGCAGGGGTTCATACGGGCCGGGAGAGACCCAGTACTTC
-	TRBJ1-3	TRBV9	-	CASSVGTSGNTIYF	TGTGCCAGCAGCGTAGGTACCTCTGGAAACACCATATATTTT
TRBD1	TRBJ2-4	TRBV9	-	CASSARDRGPYVF	TGTGCCAGCAGCGCCCGGGACAGGGGACCGTATGTCTTC
-	TRBJ1-1	TRBV18	-	CASSPQWGRNTEAFF	TGTGCCAGCTCACCCCAATGGGGGAGGAACACTGAAGCTTTCTTT
-	TRBJ2-5	TRBV5-1	-	CASKGLAGPPQETQYF	TGCGCCAGCAAAGGGCTAGCAGGCCCCCCCCAAGAGACCCAGTACTTC
TRBD1	TRBJ2-7	TRBV30	-	CAWKPWDRAYEQYF	TGTGCCTGGAAACCTTGGGACAGGGCTTACGAGCAGTACTTC
-	TRBJ1-6	TRBV4-2	few	CASSQDARAWNSPLHF	TGTGCCAGCAGCCAAGATGCCAGGGCGTGGAATTCACCCCTCCACTTT
TRBD2	TRBJ2-1	TRBV6-6	-	CASSPHSGALSYNEQFF	TGTGCCAGCAGTCCTCATAGCGGGGCCCTCTCCTACAATGAGCAGTTCTTC
-	TRBJ2-7	TRBV4-3	-	CASSQEIGASSEQYF	TGCGCCAGCAGCCAAGAGATAGGCGCCTCCAGCGAGCAGTACTTC
-	TRBJ2-1	TRBV12-5	-	CASGLYSVSYNEQFF	TGTGCTAGTGGTTTGTATTCCGTCTCCTACAATGAGCAGTTCTTC
-	TRBJ2-1	TRBV20-1	-	CSASGHNEQFF	TGCAGTGCTAGCGGCCACAATGAGCAGTTCTTC
TRBD2	TRBJ2-7	TRBV7-8	-	CASTPARAGGQIPYEQYF	TGTGCCAGCACCCCAGCCAGGGCGGGAGGACAGATTCCCTACGAGCAGTACTTC
-	TRBJ1-2	TRBV12-3/TRBV12-4	few	CASSFFRVRGYTF	TGTGCCAGCAGTTTCTTCCGGGTCCGGGGCTACACCTTC
-	TRBJ1-5	TRBV18	-	CASSPSTGVNQPQHF	TGTGCCAGCTCACCATCGACGGGGGTGAATCAGCCCCAGCATTTT
-	TRBJ2-1	TRBV3-1/TRBV3-2	few	CASSQEAGNEQFF	TGTGCCAGCAGCCAAGAGGCGGGGAATGAGCAGTTCTTC
TRBD1	TRBJ1-2	TRBV28	-	CASSPGQANYGYTF	TGTGCCAGCAGTCCCGGACAGGCAAACTATGGCTACACCTTC
-	TRBJ2-7	TRBV7-2	-	CASSLGPTGVGEQYF	TGTGCCAGCAGCTTGGGACCTACGGGGGTAGGCGAGCAGTACTTC
-	TRBJ2-3	TRBV3-1/TRBV3-2	-	CASSQDDTQYF	TGTGCCAGCAGCCAAGACGATACGCAGTATTTT
-	TRBJ1-5	TRBV28	few	CASSFTGWGFGNQPQHF	TGTGCCAGCAGTTTTACAGGTTGGGGGTTTGGGAATCAGCCCCAGCATTTT
-	TRBJ1-1	TRBV28	-	CASSVYTEAFF	TGTGCCAGCAGCGTATACACTGAAGCTTTCTTT
TRBD1	TRBJ2-3	TRBV10-1	-	CASIRDRGSADTQYF	TGCGCCAGCATCCGGGACAGGGGTAGTGCAGATACGCAGTATTTT
TRBD1	TRBJ1-1	TRBV29-1	-	CSVVTGGNTEAFF	TGCAGCGTCGTAACAGGGGGCAACACTGAAGCTTTCTTT
-	TRBJ2-5	TRBV28	-	CASSSLGALEETQYF	TGTGCCAGCAGCTCATTGGGGGCGCTTGAAGAGACCCAGTACTTC
TRBD1	TRBJ1-2	TRBV6-5	many	CASGGDSSNYGYTF	TGTGCCAGCGGGGGGGACAGTTCTAACTATGGCTACACCTTC
-	TRBJ1-2	TRBV29-1	-	CSVEAARYGYTF	TGCAGCGTGGAGGCTGCGAGGTATGGCTACACCTTC
-	TRBJ1-1	TRBV5-1	-	CASSFSPLAATEAFF	TGCGCCAGCAGCTTCTCCCCGCTAGCGGCGACTGAAGCTTTCTTT
-	TRBJ1-3	TRBV7-9	few	CASSWADGTIYF	TGTGCCAGCAGCTGGGCGGACGGTACCATATATTTT
TRBD2	TRBJ2-1	TRBV30	-	CAWSPSGNNEQFF	TGTGCCTGGAGCCCTAGCGGGAACAATGAGCAGTTCTTC
TRBD2	TRBJ2-3	TRBV4-2	-	CASSQGIGGGADTQYF	TGTGCCAGCAGCCAAGGGATTGGCGGGGGGGCAGATACGCAGTATTTT
-	TRBJ2-1	TRBV9	-	CASSSYGYNEQFF	TGTGCCAGCAGCTCCTACGGTTACAATGAGCAGTTCTTC
-	TRBJ1-1	TRBV2	-	CASSEGRAFF	TGTGCCAGCAGTGAAGGTAGAGCTTTCTTT
-	TRBJ1-2	TRBV7-9	-	CASSLSGAGGYTF	TGTGCCAGCAGCTTATCGGGGGCTGGGGGCTACACCTTC
TRBD1	TRBJ1-2	TRBV10-3	-	CAIQGQGPEGYTF	TGTGCCATTCAGGGACAGGGCCCTGAGGGCTACACCTTC
-	TRBJ2-5	TRBV19	-	CASSGREYQETQYF	TGTGCCAGTAGTGGGCGAGAGTACCAAGAGACCCAGTACTTC
-	TRBJ2-3	TRBV5-6	once	CASRHPGTDTQYF	TGTGCCAGCAGGCACCCCGGCACAGATACGCAGTATTTT
TRBD1	TRBJ2-1	TRBV12-3/TRBV12-4	-	CASSGQGGHEQFF	TGTGCCAGCAGCGGACAGGGTGGGCATGAGCAGTTCTTC
TRBD1	TRBJ1-1	TRBV14	-	CASSQPTGANEAFF	TGTGCCAGCAGCCAACCGACAGGGGCGAACGAAGCTTTCTTT
-	TRBJ1-3	TRBV9	few	CASSVAGGHHSGNTIYF	TGTGCCAGCAGCGTAGCTGGGGGGCACCACTCTGGAAACACCATATATTTT
-	TRBJ1-1	TRBV6-5	-	CASSYTAMSKKAFF	TGTGCCAGCAGTTATACCGCCATGTCCAAGAAAGCTTTCTTT
-	TRBJ2-1	TRBV18	-	CASSLNRGRYNEQFF	TGTGCCAGCTCATTAAATCGGGGAAGATACAATGAGCAGTTCTTC
-	TRBJ1-4	TRBV4-3	-	CASSQVRGTDEKLFF	TGCGCCAGCAGCCAAGTGCGGGGAACGGATGAAAAACTGTTTTTT
-	TRBJ1-4	TRBV9	-	CASSVAVTSEKLFF	TGTGCCAGCAGCGTAGCGGTGACCTCTGAAAAACTGTTTTTT
TRBD1	TRBJ2-2	TRBV7-8	-	CASRPSRSGQGVTGELFF	TGTGCCAGCAGGCCCTCTCGCTCGGGACAGGGGGTTACCGGGGAGCTGTTTTTT